This T cell receptor beta chain was observed in a study of OX40 agonist ivuxolimab in advanced cancers. The wider study: As their treatment, patients were administered ivuxolimab, an agonistic anti-OX40 (CD134) antibody.

The V and J ends lost 7 bases and 4 bases respectively, with 11 bases between them. CDR3 length equals 14 residues. Germline V gene sequence: CDR1 MNHEY, CDR2 SVGAGI. The protocol was immunoSEQ multiplex PCR, while the TCRdb copy is restricted to in-frame clones and leaves out a portion. In the table there are roughly 50,000 clones, around 80% of which are singletons. If patients had autoimmune disease history or systemic immunosuppression, they were excluded. This clonotype originated in an adult with an advanced solid tumor such as melanoma, head and neck, liver or kidney cancer. Sequencing used CD4+ or CD8+ T cells sorted from blood, obtained in a trial of the OX40 agonist ivuxolimab. J is TRBJ2-6 and V is TRBV6-5, with D perhaps TRBD1 (6 bases). In DNA form, the CDR3 reads TGTGCCAGCAAAAGGGGGTCGGGGGCCAACGTCCTGACTTTC. It codes for CASKRGSGANVLTF.